Presented here are 8 T cell receptor beta chains from one specimen sequenced in a study of beta chain features in type 1 diabetes. Broader study findings: Patients with Type 1 diabetes showed moderately but significantly shorter TCRB CDR3s in all four CD4+ subsets.

Investigators reverse transcribed all isolated RNA, so they sequenced expressed TCRB transcripts. Clones were read by immunoSEQ multiplex PCR, and TCRdb kept only the in-frame ones, dropping some. The profile shows some 360,000 clones, around 10% of them singletons. For these TCRs, the target antigens are not known. The sample taken for sequencing was central memory CD4+ T cells from blood. These TCRs come from a man aged 25-45 years with type 1 diabetes.

The J gene is TRBJ2-3, the V gene TRBV4-2; 11 nucleotides align to TRBD2. Germline V CDR1 and CDR2: LGHNA, YNFKEQ. The CDR3 spans 16 residues. Trimming removed 1 base from V and 1 base from J; junction bases left unmatched: 1. CDR3 coding DNA: TGTGCCAGCAGCCAAGCGACTAGCGGGGGCACAGATACGCAGTATTTT. It specifies CASSQATSGGTDTQYF.

The chain links TRBV11-2 to TRBJ2-5; D is perhaps TRBD1 (6 bases). This CDR3 spans 14 amino acids. Trimming took 1 base from V and 2 from J, leaving 8 bases between them. Germline V gene data show CDR1 as SGHAT and CDR2 as FQNNGV. The CDR3 protein is CASSLVRGQETQYF. The CDR3 coding sequence is TGTGCCAGCAGCTTAGTTAGGGGGCAAGAGACCCAGTACTTC.

The chain joins TRBV5-1 to TRBJ1-2; tentatively, D is TRBD1 (6 bases). The V gene lost 5 bases and the J gene lost 8 bases, with 10 bases spanning the gap. This CDR3 has 11 residues. Germline V gives CDR1 SGHRS, CDR2 YFSETQ. In DNA, the CDR3 is TGCGCCAGCAGACAACAGGGCGGCTACACCTTC. Translated: CASRQQGGYTF.

This clone was counted only a few times. The chain uses TRBV7-9 and TRBJ1-1; TRBD1 is a possible D gene (5 bases). Per the germline V gene, CDR1 is SEHNR and CDR2 is FQNEAQ (reference sequence). Trimming took off 0 bases at V and 5 bases at J, with 13 bases between the two ends. The CDR3 totals 15 residues. CDR3 residues: CASSLASGRETEAFF. CDR3 DNA sequence: TGTGCCAGCAGCTTAGCTTCAGGGAGAGAGACTGAAGCTTTCTTT.

This clone appeared a few times. The chain employs TRBV7-2 and TRBJ2-1; the D call may be TRBD1 or TRBD2 (5 bases each). Germline CDR1 and CDR2: SGHTA and FQGNSA. The CDR3 is 13 amino acids. V lost 4 bases, J lost 8 bases, and 12 bases lay in between. CDR3 in amino acids: CASSWGFSDEQFF. The DNA for the CDR3 is TGTGCCAGCAGCTGGGGGTTCTCTGATGAGCAGTTCTTC.

Points on this clone: The sample holds other DNA sequences that translate to the same CDR3. This chain's CDR3 is CASSPQETQYF. The CDR3 DNA reads as TGTGCCAGCAGCCCTCAAGAGACCCAGTACTTC. This chain links TRBV9 with TRBJ2-5; no firm D call. Trimming took 4 bases from V and 2 from J, leaving 3 bases between them. CDR1 SGDLS and CDR2 YYNGEE come from the germline V gene. This CDR3 has 11 amino acids.

The table lists this clone with a few counts. As DNA, the CDR3 is TGTGCCAGCAGCACAGCTCAAGGGGTAAATGGTCAGCCCCAGCATTTT. Its translation is CASSTAQGVNGQPQHF. The chain uses TRBV6-6 and TRBJ1-5; tentative D call: TRBD1 (5 bases). The CDR3 contains 16 residues. V was trimmed by 6 bases and J by 6 bases, leaving 21 bases between them. Germline V gene lookup returns CDR1 MNHNY and CDR2 SVGAGI (reference sequence).

This clone was recorded at least ten times. This chain uses TRBV14 with TRBJ2-7; D may correspond to TRBD1 or TRBD2 (5 bases each). V lost 3 bases to trimming and J lost 11 bases, with 17 bases between them. Germline V lookup: CDR1 SGHDN, CDR2 FVKESK. The CDR3 totals 13 residues. The CDR3 region is CASSQSRDREKYF. The DNA of the CDR3 is TGTGCCAGCAGCCAGAGCCGGGACCGCGAAAAGTACTTC.